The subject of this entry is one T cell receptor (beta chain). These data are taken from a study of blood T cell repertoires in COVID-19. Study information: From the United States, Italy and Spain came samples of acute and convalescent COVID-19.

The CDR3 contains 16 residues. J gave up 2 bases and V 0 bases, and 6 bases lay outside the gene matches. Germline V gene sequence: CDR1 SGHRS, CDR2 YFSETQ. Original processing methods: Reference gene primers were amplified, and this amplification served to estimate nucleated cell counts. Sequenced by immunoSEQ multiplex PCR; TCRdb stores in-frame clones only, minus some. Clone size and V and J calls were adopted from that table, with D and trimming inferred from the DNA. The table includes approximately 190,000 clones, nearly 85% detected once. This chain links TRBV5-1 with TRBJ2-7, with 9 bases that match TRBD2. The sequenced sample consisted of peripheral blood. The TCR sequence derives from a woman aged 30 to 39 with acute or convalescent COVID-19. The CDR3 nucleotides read TGCGCCAGCAGCTTGGCAGCTCTAGCGGGAACCTACGAGCAGTACTTC. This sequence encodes CASSLAALAGTYEQYF.